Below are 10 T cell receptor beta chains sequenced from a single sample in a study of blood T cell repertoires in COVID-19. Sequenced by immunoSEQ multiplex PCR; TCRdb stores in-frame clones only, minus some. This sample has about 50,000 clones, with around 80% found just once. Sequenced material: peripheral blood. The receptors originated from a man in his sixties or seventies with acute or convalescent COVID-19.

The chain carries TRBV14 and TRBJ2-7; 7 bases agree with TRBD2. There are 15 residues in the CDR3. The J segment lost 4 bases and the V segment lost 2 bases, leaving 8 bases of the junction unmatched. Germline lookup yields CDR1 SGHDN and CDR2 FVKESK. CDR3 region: CASSQKSGILYEQYF. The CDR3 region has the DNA TGTGCCAGCAGCCAAAAAAGCGGGATTCTGTACGAGCAGTACTTC.

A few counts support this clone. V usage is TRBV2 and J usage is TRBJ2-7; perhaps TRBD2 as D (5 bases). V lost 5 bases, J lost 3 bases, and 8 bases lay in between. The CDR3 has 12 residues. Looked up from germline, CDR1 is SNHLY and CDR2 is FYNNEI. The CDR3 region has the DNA TGTGCCAGCAGTTCGGGAAGCTACGAGCAGTACTTC. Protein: CASSSGSYEQYF.

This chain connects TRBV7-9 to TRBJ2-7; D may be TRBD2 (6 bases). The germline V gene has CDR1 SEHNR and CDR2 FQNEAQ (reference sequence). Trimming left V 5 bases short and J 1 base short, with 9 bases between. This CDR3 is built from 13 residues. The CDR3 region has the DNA TGTGCCAGCAGCCCCCGGGAGTCCTACGAGCAGTACTTC. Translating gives CASSPRESYEQYF.

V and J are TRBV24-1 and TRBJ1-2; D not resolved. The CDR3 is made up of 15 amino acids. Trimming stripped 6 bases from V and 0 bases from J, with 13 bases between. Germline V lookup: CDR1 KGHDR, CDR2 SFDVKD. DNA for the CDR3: TGTGCCACCAGTCTCCCGGAGGGCCCTAACTATGGCTACACCTTC. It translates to CATSLPEGPNYGYTF.

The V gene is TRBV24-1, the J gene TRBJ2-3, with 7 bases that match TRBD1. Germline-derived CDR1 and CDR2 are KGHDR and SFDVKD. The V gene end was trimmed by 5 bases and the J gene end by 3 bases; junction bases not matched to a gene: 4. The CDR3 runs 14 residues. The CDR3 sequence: CATSVGQETDTQYF. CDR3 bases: TGTGCCACCAGTGTCGGACAGGAAACAGATACGCAGTATTTT.

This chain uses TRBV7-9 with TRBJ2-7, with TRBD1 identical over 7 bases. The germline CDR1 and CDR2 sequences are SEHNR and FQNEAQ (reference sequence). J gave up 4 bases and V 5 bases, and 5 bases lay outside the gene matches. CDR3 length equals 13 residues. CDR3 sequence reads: CASSGNRGYEQYF. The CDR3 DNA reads TGTGCCAGCAGCGGAAACAGGGGTTACGAGCAGTACTTC.

CDR3 in DNA: TGTGCCAGCAGGGACTACCCGGGGGGGCCTACTGAAGCTTTCTTT. Translated, it gives CASRDYPGGPTEAFF. The genes are TRBV6-5 and TRBJ1-1, with D perhaps TRBD1 (6 bases). This CDR3 contains 15 residues. V lost 6 bases and J lost 5, with 19 bases in between. CDR1 is MNHEY, CDR2 SVGAGI, per germline.

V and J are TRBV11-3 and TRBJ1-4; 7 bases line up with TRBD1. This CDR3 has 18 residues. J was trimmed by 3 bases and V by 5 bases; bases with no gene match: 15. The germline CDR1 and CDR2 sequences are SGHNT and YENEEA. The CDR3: CASSKTGALLSANEKLFF. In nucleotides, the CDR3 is TGTGCCAGCAGCAAAACAGGGGCCCTCCTGTCGGCTAATGAAAAACTGTTTTTT.

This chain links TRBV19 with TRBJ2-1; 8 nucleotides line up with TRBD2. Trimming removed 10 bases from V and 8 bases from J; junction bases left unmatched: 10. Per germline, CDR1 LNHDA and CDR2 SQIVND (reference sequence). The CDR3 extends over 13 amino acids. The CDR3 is CATHVTGGYEQFF. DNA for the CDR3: TGTGCCACTCACGTCACGGGAGGGTATGAGCAGTTCTTC.

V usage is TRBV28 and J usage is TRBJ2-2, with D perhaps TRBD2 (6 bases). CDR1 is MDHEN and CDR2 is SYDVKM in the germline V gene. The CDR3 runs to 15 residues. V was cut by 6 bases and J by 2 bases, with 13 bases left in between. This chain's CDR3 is CASSTAGYNTGELFF. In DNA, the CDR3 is TGTGCCAGCAGCACTGCGGGATATAACACCGGGGAGCTGTTTTTT.